The 2 T cell receptor beta chains given below trace back to one sample, sequenced in a study of CD8+CD57+ T cells in acquired aplastic anemia. Individuals selected for sequencing had exhibited CD8+CD57+ cell expansion on flow cytometry. The template for TCR beta VDJ and CDR3 sequence profiling was genomic DNA. TCRdb reprocessed the reads via MiXCR and lists one record per CDR3 protein. The table has about 160,000 distinct CDR3 sequences, roughly two thirds seen once; the top ten hold around 45%. Sequences were obtained from sorted CD4+, CD8+, or CD8+CD57+ T cells (not recorded which) from PBMCs. Receptors originate from a human donor with aplastic anemia.

V and J are TRBV7-9 and TRBJ2-5; 8 bases agree with TRBD2. V was clipped by 5 bases and J by 5 bases; unmatched bases: 7. Germline CDR1 is SEHNR and CDR2 is FQNEAQ (reference sequence). The CDR3 runs 14 residues. CDR3 residues: CASSPAGGYETQYF. As DNA, the CDR3 is TGTGCCAGCAGCCCCGCGGGGGGCTATGAGACCCAGTACTTC.

V gene TRBV6-5 combines with J gene TRBJ2-7; no clear D. Germline V gives CDR1 MNHEY, CDR2 SVGAGI. V gave up 8 bases and J gave up 0 bases, with 8 bases separating them. This CDR3 contains 12 residues. CDR3 sequence: CASGPYSYEQYF. CDR3 sequence (DNA): TGTGCCAGCGGACCCTACTCCTACGAGCAGTACTTC.